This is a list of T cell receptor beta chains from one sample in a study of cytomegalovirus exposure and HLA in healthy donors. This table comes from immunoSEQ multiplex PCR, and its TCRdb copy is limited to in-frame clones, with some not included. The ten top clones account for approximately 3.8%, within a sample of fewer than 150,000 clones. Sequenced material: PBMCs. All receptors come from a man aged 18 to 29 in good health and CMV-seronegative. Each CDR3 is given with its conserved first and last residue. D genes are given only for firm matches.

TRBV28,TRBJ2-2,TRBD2,CASTTTSGRGSAGELFF,TGTGCCAGCACCACGACTAGCGGGAGAGGATCTGCCGGGGAGCTGTTTTTT
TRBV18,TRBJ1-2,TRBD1,CASSRTGVNYGYTF,TGTGCCAGCTCACGGACAGGGGTTAACTATGGCTACACCTTC
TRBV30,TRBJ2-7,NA,CAWSVGGYEQYF,TGTGCCTGGAGTGTAGGGGGCTACGAGCAGTACTTC
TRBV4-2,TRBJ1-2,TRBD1,CASSQDLTGGGGYTF,TGTGCCAGCAGCCAAGACTTAACAGGGGGCGGTGGCTACACCTTC
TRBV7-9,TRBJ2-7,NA,CASSLVGQGGYEQYF,TGTGCCAGCAGCTTGGTTGGGCAGGGGGGCTACGAGCAGTACTTC
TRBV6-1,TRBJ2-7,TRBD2,CASSPGLANYEQYF,TGTGCCAGCAGTCCGGGACTAGCGAATTACGAGCAGTACTTC
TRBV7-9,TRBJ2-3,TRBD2,CAVRGVDTQYF,TGTGCCGTTCGGGGGGTAGATACGCAGTATTTT
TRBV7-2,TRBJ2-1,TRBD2,CASSLAGTSGYNEQFF,TGTGCCAGCAGCTTAGCAGGGACTAGCGGGTACAATGAGCAGTTCTTC
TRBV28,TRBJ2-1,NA,CASSWAGVSYNEQFF,TGTGCCAGCAGTTGGGCAGGGGTCTCCTACAATGAGCAGTTCTTC
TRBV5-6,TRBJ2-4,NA,CASSFNRVSRNIQYF,TGTGCCAGCAGCTTTAACAGAGTCTCAAGGAACATTCAGTACTTC
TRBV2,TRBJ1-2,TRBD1,CASSKEGQGSSYGYTF,TGTGCCAGCAGTAAGGAGGGACAGGGTTCTAGCTATGGCTACACCTTC
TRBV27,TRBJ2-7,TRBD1,CASSLSIQTGRFEQYF,TGTGCCAGCAGTTTATCGATTCAGACAGGGCGGTTCGAGCAGTACTTC
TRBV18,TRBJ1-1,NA,CASSPGQFGTEAFF,TGTGCCAGCTCACCCGGACAGTTTGGCACTGAAGCTTTCTTT
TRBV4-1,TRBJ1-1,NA,CASSQGRGNTEAFF,TGCGCCAGCAGCCAAGGGAGGGGGAACACTGAAGCTTTCTTT
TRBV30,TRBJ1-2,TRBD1,CAWSSSRTGGGYTF,TGTGCCTGGAGTTCATCGAGGACAGGAGGGGGCTACACCTTC
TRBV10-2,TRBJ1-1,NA,CASSDAFREQLNTEAFF,TGCGCCAGCAGTGACGCTTTCCGGGAGCAACTTAACACTGAAGCTTTCTTT
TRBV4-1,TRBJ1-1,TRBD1,CASSQKGQGNTEAFF,TGCGCCAGCAGCCAAAAGGGACAGGGGAACACTGAAGCTTTCTTT
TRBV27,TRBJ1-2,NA,CASAPGGVNYGYTF,TGTGCCAGTGCTCCGGGGGGGGTAAACTATGGCTACACCTTC
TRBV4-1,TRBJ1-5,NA,CASSQGRQGIQPQHF,TGCGCCAGCAGCCAAGGCAGGCAGGGAATTCAGCCCCAGCATTTT
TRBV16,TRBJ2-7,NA,CASSHETYEQYF,TGTGCCAGCAGCCACGAAACATACGAGCAGTACTTC
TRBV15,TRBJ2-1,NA,CATSRDRSSQGEQFF,TGTGCCACCAGCAGAGATAGGTCTTCCCAGGGTGAGCAGTTCTTC
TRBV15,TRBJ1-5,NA,CATTRGYSNQPQHF,TGTGCCACCACGCGGGGGTACAGCAATCAGCCCCAGCATTTT
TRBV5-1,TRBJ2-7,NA,CASSLGGVSPYEQYF,TGCGCCAGCAGCTTGGGGGGAGTGTCTCCCTACGAGCAGTACTTC
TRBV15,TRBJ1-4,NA,CATSRGLAEKLFF,TGTGCCACCAGCAGAGGACTCGCTGAAAAACTGTTTTTT
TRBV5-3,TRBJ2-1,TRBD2,CARSLVGGQNEQFF,TGTGCCAGAAGCTTGGTGGGAGGGCAAAATGAGCAGTTCTTC
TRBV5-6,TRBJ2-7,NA,CASSPDRPPYEQYF,TGTGCCAGCAGCCCAGACAGGCCTCCCTACGAGCAGTACTTC
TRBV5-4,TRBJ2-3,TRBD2,CASSTSSGTSGGRVQYF,TGTGCCAGCAGCACGTCATCCGGGACTAGCGGGGGAAGGGTGCAGTATTTT
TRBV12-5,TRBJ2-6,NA,CASGPRVSGANVLTF,TGTGCTAGTGGTCCCAGGGTCTCTGGGGCCAACGTCCTGACTTTC
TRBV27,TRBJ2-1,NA,CASSLLPGGDYNEQFF,TGTGCCAGCAGTTTACTACCGGGGGGCGATTACAATGAGCAGTTCTTC
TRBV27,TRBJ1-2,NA,CASTPTPSRGTTYGYTF,TGTGCCAGCACACCGACGCCAAGCAGGGGAACGACCTATGGCTACACCTTC
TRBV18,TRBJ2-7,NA,CASSPISRSGEQYF,TGTGCCAGCTCACCGATTTCTCGTTCGGGGGAGCAGTACTTC
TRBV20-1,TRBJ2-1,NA,CSRGGFNEQFF,TGCAGCCGAGGAGGCTTCAATGAGCAGTTCTTC
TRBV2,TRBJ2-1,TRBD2,CASETSGGNNEQFF,TGTGCCAGCGAGACTAGCGGGGGAAACAATGAGCAGTTCTTC
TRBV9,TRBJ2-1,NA,CASSVGIGTEYNEQFF,TGTGCCAGCAGCGTAGGAATAGGAACAGAATACAATGAGCAGTTCTTC
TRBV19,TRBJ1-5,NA,CASSKSAADNQPQHF,TGTGCCAGTAGTAAGTCCGCGGCAGACAATCAGCCCCAGCATTTT
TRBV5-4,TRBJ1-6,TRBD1,CASSSLAGGFSPLHF,TGTGCCAGCAGCTCCTTAGCAGGGGGCTTCTCACCCCTCCACTTT
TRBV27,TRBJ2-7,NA,CASSQLTGSSYEQYF,TGTGCCAGCAGTCAACTCACAGGGTCCTCCTACGAGCAGTACTTC
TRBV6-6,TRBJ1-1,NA,CASSYTGEAFF,TGTGCCAGCAGTTACACAGGGGAAGCTTTCTTT
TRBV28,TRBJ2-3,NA,CASSSPGSRGTDTQYF,TGTGCCAGCAGTTCGCCAGGAAGTAGGGGAACAGATACGCAGTATTTT
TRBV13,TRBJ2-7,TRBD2,CASSSRTSGDSYEQYF,TGTGCCAGCAGCTCCCGGACTAGCGGGGACTCCTACGAGCAGTACTTC
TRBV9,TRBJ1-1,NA,CASSVDTGRNTEAFF,TGTGCCAGCAGCGTAGACACCGGGAGGAACACTGAAGCTTTCTTT